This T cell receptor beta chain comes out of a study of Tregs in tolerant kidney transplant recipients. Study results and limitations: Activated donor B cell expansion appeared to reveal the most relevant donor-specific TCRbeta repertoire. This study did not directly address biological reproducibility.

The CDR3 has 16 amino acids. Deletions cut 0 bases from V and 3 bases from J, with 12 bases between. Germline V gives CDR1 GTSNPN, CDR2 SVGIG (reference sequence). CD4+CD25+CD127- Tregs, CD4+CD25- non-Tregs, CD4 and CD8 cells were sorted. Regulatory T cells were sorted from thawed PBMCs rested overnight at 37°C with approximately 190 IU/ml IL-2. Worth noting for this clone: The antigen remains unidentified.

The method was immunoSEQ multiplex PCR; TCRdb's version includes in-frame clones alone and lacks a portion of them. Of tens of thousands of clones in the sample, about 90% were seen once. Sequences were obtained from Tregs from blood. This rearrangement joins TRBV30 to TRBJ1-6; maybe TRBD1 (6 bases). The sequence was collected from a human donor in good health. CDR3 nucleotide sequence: TGTGCCTGGAGTGTACAAGTCAGGGGCTATAATTCACCCCTCCACTTT. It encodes CAWSVQVRGYNSPLHF.